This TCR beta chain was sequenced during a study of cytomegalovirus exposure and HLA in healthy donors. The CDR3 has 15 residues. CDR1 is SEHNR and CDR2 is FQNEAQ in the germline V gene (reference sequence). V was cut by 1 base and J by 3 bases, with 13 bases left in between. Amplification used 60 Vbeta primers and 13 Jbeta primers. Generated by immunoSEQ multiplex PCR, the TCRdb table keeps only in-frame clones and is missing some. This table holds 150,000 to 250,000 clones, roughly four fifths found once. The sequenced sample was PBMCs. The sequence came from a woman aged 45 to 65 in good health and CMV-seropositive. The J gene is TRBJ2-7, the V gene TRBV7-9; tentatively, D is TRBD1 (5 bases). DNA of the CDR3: TGTGCCAGCAGCTTAGGGTCAGGGAAGTACTACGAGCAGTACTTC. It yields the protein CASSLGSGKYYEQYF.